Presented here are 22 T cell receptor beta chains from one specimen sequenced in a study of blood T cell repertoires in COVID-19. Generated by immunoSEQ multiplex PCR, the TCRdb table keeps only in-frame clones and is missing some. In the table there are 110,000 or so clones, around nine tenths of which are singletons. Input material: peripheral blood. These receptors were collected from a woman in her 70s who had recovered from COVID-19.

V gene TRBV6-6 combines with J gene TRBJ2-5; TRBD2 agrees at 8 bases. Trimming removed 4 bases from V and 10 bases from J; junction bases left unmatched: 11. Germline loops: CDR1 MNHNY, CDR2 SVGAGI (reference sequence). The CDR3 is made up of 14 amino acids. The CDR3 region has the DNA TGTGCCAGCAGTTTTGGAGCGGGAGTGGGTGGCCAGTACTTC. Translated, it gives CASSFGAGVGGQYF.

V gene TRBV18 combines with J gene TRBJ1-1; 10 positions agree with TRBD1. Germline V CDR1 and CDR2: KGHSH, LQKENI. This CDR3 region has 18 residues. J gave up 1 base and V 3 bases, and 11 bases lay outside the gene matches. The CDR3 DNA is TGTGCCAGCTCACCCAGACAGGGGGCGATTCTGAAGAACACTGAAGCTTTCTTT. It is translated as CASSPRQGAILKNTEAFF.

The rearrangement links TRBV19 to TRBJ1-2; D possibly corresponds to TRBD1 (6 bases). This CDR3 region has 13 residues. V gave up 3 bases and J gave up 5 bases, with 10 bases separating them. Germline V gene sequence: CDR1 LNHDA, CDR2 SQIVND (reference sequence). The CDR3 DNA is TGTGCCAGTAGTATGGGGGCCGGATATGGCTACACCTTC. This translates into CASSMGAGYGYTF.

The sample holds one count of this clone. The same CDR3 can be traced to other DNA sequences in this sample. The chain uses TRBV7-9 and TRBJ1-2; tentatively, D is TRBD1 (5 bases). The ends were cut back, 5 bases at V and 13 bases at J, with 17 bases in the middle. This CDR3 comprises 12 residues. CDR1 SEHNR and CDR2 FQNEAQ come from the germline V gene (reference sequence). As DNA, the CDR3 is TGTGCCAGCAGCCCAACTGGAGGGGCTGGCACCTTC. It encodes CASSPTGGAGTF. Looking up the rest from reference TRBV7-9 and TRBJ1-2 gives the full variable domain: DTGVSQNPRHKITKRGQNVTFRCDPISEHNRLYWYRQTLGQGPEFLTYFQNEAQLEKSRLLSDRFSAERPKGSFSTLEIQRTEQGDSAMYLCASSPTGGAGTFGSGTRLTVV.

Only a few counts were recorded for this clone. The V call is TRBV3-1 (or the pseudogene TRBV3-2), the J call TRBJ2-5; TRBD2 matches at 7 bases. The ends lost 4 bases at V and 2 bases at J; junction bases unmatched: 7. The CDR3 has 15 amino acids. The germline CDR1 and CDR2 sequences are LGHDT and YNNKEL (reference sequence). The CDR3 bases are TGTGCCAGCAGCCTCTGGTACGGGGGGCAAGAGACCCAGTACTTC. Amino acid sequence: CASSLWYGGQETQYF.

V usage is TRBV4-3 and J usage is TRBJ1-4, with 7 bases identical to TRBD1. This CDR3 comprises 16 residues. CDR1 is LGHNA and CDR2 is YSLEER in the germline V gene. The J segment lost 8 bases and the V segment lost 1 base, leaving 10 bases of the junction unmatched. Here the CDR3 DNA reads TGCGCCAGCAGCCAAGGTCATAAGGGGGCAGGGGAAAAACTGTTTTTT. It translates to CASSQGHKGAGEKLFF.

J is TRBJ2-3 and V is TRBV4-3; D is possibly TRBD1 (5 bases). From germline, CDR1 is LGHNA and CDR2 YSLEER. V was pared by 4 bases and J by 2 bases, with 10 bases between. There are 14 residues in the CDR3. The CDR3 DNA reads as TGCGCCAGCAGCCTGGGGCCCACCACAGATACGCAGTATTTT. Amino acids: CASSLGPTTDTQYF.

J is TRBJ1-1 and V is TRBV2; D remains unclear. The CDR3 consists of 13 residues. CDR1 is SNHLY and CDR2 is FYNNEI in the germline V gene. V was shortened by 7 bases and J by 4 bases, with 13 bases between the two germline ends. This CDR3 is CASNPARGTEAFF. Written as DNA, the CDR3 is TGTGCCAGCAATCCGGCCCGGGGCACTGAAGCTTTCTTT.

This chain connects TRBV18 to TRBJ2-1, with D perhaps matching TRBD2 (5 bases). The CDR3 runs to 12 residues. The V end was cut by 3 bases, the J end by 8 bases, with 8 bases between. The germline V gene has CDR1 KGHSH and CDR2 LQKENI. The CDR3 nucleotides are TGTGCCAGCTCACCTATTAGCGATGAGCAGTTCTTC. Translation gives CASSPISDEQFF.

In this sample, this clone turned up once. The chain has TRBV4-3 and TRBJ2-5; 10 bases fit TRBD2. The CDR3 runs 15 residues. With V trimmed by 4 bases and J by 5 bases, 7 bases remained unmatched. The germline CDR1 and CDR2 sequences are LGHNA and YSLEER. CDR3 in amino acids: CASSREREGQETQYF. The CDR3 nucleotides read TGCGCCAGCAGCCGAGAGCGGGAGGGCCAGGAGACCCAGTACTTC.

This chain connects TRBV10-3 to TRBJ1-5; 12 bases are a match to TRBD1. Germline lookup yields CDR1 ENHRY and CDR2 SYGVKD. This CDR3 spans 15 amino acids. With V trimmed by 3 bases and J by 6 bases, 3 bases remained unmatched. The CDR3 DNA is TGTGCCATCAGTGAAGGGACAGGGGGCTTTCAGCCCCAGCATTTT. Protein product: CAISEGTGGFQPQHF.

The chain couples TRBV7-2 to TRBJ2-6; 9 nucleotides match TRBD1. This CDR3 has 19 amino acids. Germline V CDR1 and CDR2: SGHTA, FQGNSA. The J segment lost 2 bases and the V segment lost 7 bases, leaving 15 bases of the junction unmatched. Here the CDR3 reads CASINLGGTGRTGANVLTF. The CDR3 bases are TGTGCCAGCATCAATCTAGGGGGGACAGGGAGGACTGGGGCCAACGTCCTGACTTTC.

The chain carries TRBV7-7 and TRBJ2-5, with D possibly being TRBD1 (6 bases). Germline V gene sequence: CDR1 SSHAT, CDR2 FNYEAQ (reference sequence). This CDR3 has 14 residues. V was trimmed by 5 bases and J by 7 bases, leaving 17 bases between them. The CDR3 DNA reads TGTGCCAGCAGCCCGGGACACCGAGGGGGGACCCAGTACTTC. Translated: CASSPGHRGGTQYF.

This sequence joins TRBV4-2 and TRBJ1-6; tentatively, D is TRBD1 (6 bases). Trimming stripped 4 bases from V and 7 bases from J, with 14 bases between. This CDR3 is 15 amino acids long. Germline-derived CDR1 and CDR2 are LGHNA and YNFKEQ. CDR3 protein: CASSPHREPNSPLHF. DNA of the CDR3: TGTGCCAGCAGCCCGCACAGGGAACCCAATTCACCCCTCCACTTT.

V gene TRBV29-1 combines with J gene TRBJ2-1; TRBD2 matches at 12 bases. CDR3 size: 18 residues. V shed 6 bases, J shed 2 bases, and the junction held 14 bases outside the gene matches. Germline CDR1 and CDR2: SQVTM and ANQGSEA. The CDR3 nucleotides read TGCAGCGTGGTGGTCGAGGGGACTAGCGGGCTCGCCTACAATGAGCAGTTCTTC. Translated: CSVVVEGTSGLAYNEQFF.

The rearrangement uses TRBV15 and TRBJ2-5, with 10 bases matching TRBD2. The CDR3 sequence is 20 residues long. J was trimmed by 2 bases and V by 5 bases; bases with no gene match: 20. Germline loops: CDR1 LNHNV, CDR2 YYDKDF (reference sequence). The CDR3 protein is CATSGGRLAGPGAPQETQYF. The CDR3 DNA reads as TGTGCCACCAGCGGGGGGCGACTAGCGGGTCCGGGAGCCCCTCAAGAGACCCAGTACTTC.

The chain joins TRBV19 to TRBJ2-7; a weak D match, TRBD2 (6 bases). Trimming took 3 bases from V and 6 from J, leaving 15 bases between them. From germline, CDR1 is LNHDA and CDR2 SQIVND (reference sequence). The CDR3 runs 14 residues. The CDR3 sequence is CASSIAGGGVEQYF. The CDR3 DNA reads TGTGCCAGTAGTATTGCGGGCGGAGGGGTCGAGCAGTACTTC. The full variable domain, rest sourced from reference TRBV19 and TRBJ2-7, is DGGITQSPKYLFRKEGQNVTLSCEQNLNHDAMYWYRQDPGQGLRLIYYSQIVNDFQKGDIAEGYSVSREKKESFPLTVTSAQKNPTAFYLCASSIAGGGVEQYFGPGTRLTVT.

The J gene is TRBJ1-2, the V gene TRBV18; unclear D gene. V was pared by 6 bases and J by 2 bases, with 13 bases between. Germline-derived CDR1 and CDR2 are KGHSH and LQKENI. The CDR3 length is 14 residues. The CDR3 reads CASSGIEGNYGYTF. CDR3 in DNA: TGTGCCAGCTCCGGAATTGAGGGAAACTATGGCTACACCTTC.

The chain has TRBV7-9 and TRBJ2-3, with D hard to call. Germline V gene data show CDR1 as SEHNR and CDR2 as FQNEAQ (reference sequence). Trimming stripped 7 bases from V and 5 bases from J, with 13 bases between. The length of the CDR3 is 13 residues. In DNA form, the CDR3 reads TGTGCCAGCACCCCATCCCAGGAAGATACGCAGTATTTT. Translation: CASTPSQEDTQYF. Drawing the rest from reference TRBV7-9 and TRBJ2-3, the complete variable domain is DTGVSQNPRHKITKRGQNVTFRCDPISEHNRLYWYRQTLGQGPEFLTYFQNEAQLEKSRLLSDRFSAERPKGSFSTLEIQRTEQGDSAMYLCASTPSQEDTQYFGPGTRLTVL.

This sequence joins TRBV28 and TRBJ2-2; D might be TRBD1 (5 bases). In germline, CDR1 is MDHEN, CDR2 SYDVKM. Deletions cut 6 bases from V and 5 bases from J, with 16 bases between. The CDR3 spans 15 residues. The CDR3 region has the DNA TGTGCCAGCAGCATGACCAGGGTCGGGACCGGGGAGCTGTTTTTT. Protein: CASSMTRVGTGELFF. The whole variable domain, filled in from reference TRBV28 and TRBJ2-2, reads DVKVTQSSRYLVKRTGEKVFLECVQDMDHENMFWYRQDPGLGLRLIYFSYDVKMKEKGDIPEGYSVSREKKERFSLILESASTNQTSMYLCASSMTRVGTGELFFGEGSRLTVL.

This clone has just one count. This chain uses TRBV5-1 with TRBJ2-4; tentative D call: TRBD1 (8 bases). Trimming took 2 bases from V and 15 from J, leaving 27 bases between them. This CDR3 region has 16 residues. Germline V gene data show CDR1 as SGHRS and CDR2 as YFSETQ. This chain's CDR3 is CASSFSPGGPGGSRYF. CDR3 in DNA: TGCGCCAGCAGCTTCTCTCCAGGGGGCCCCGGGGGGTCGAGGTACTTC.

The chain recombines TRBV5-5 with TRBJ2-6; 9 positions match TRBD1. With 6 bases clipped from V and 0 bases from J, the junction kept 10 bases outside the gene matches. The germline V gene has CDR1 SGHKS and CDR2 YYEKEE (reference sequence). The CDR3 loop spans 18 amino acids. The CDR3 coding sequence is TGTGCCAGCACCCTAGAAGGGACAGGGATCTCTGGGGCCAACGTCCTGACTTTC. As protein: CASTLEGTGISGANVLTF.